This T cell receptor (beta chain) was recovered during a study of control samples from healthy donors and cancer patients. The germline V gene has CDR1 GTSNPN and CDR2 SVGIG (reference sequence). The CDR3 loop spans 13 amino acids. The V end was cut by 3 bases, the J end by 5 bases, with 11 bases between. Profiled with immunoSEQ multiplex PCR; TCRdb holds only in-frame clones, not every one. The sample lists about 140,000 clones, approximately 90% occurring once. The clonotype comes from a woman in her 30s in good health. The chain joins TRBV30 to TRBJ2-1; D remains ambiguous. The material sequenced was blood. Here the CDR3 DNA reads TGTGCCTGGAGACGCCGGATGGACAATGAGCAGTTCTTC. Amino acid sequence: CAWRRRMDNEQFF.